The source of this T cell receptor beta chain is a study of cytomegalovirus exposure and HLA in healthy donors. Whole-study results and caveats: The study listed under 200 cytomegalovirus-associated TCR beta chains. As a later analysis revealed, most CMV-associated TCR beta chains appeared HLA-restricted. In a later analysis, a genetic analysis reported fewer productive-TCR N-insertions in an Asian-associated ancestry cluster than the cohort average. TCR beta sequences reportedly predicted the HLA-A and HLA-B alleles of most subjects accurately.

Deletions cut 6 bases from V and 4 bases from J, with 9 bases between. The germline gives CDR1 SNHLY, CDR2 FYNNEI. The CDR3 totals 12 residues. The PCR was carried out with 60 Vbeta primers and 13 Jbeta primers. Sequenced by immunoSEQ multiplex PCR; TCRdb stores in-frame clones only, minus some. In the table there are 100,000 to 150,000 clones, 75% to 85% of which are singletons. As regards this clone: Its specificity is not known.

The TCR was taken from a male donor in good health and CMV-seronegative. The sequenced sample was PBMCs. The chain couples TRBV2 to TRBJ1-1; no firm D call. CDR3 nucleotide sequence: TGTGCCAGCAGCAACGGGGTCACTGAAGCTTTCTTT. It encodes CASSNGVTEAFF.